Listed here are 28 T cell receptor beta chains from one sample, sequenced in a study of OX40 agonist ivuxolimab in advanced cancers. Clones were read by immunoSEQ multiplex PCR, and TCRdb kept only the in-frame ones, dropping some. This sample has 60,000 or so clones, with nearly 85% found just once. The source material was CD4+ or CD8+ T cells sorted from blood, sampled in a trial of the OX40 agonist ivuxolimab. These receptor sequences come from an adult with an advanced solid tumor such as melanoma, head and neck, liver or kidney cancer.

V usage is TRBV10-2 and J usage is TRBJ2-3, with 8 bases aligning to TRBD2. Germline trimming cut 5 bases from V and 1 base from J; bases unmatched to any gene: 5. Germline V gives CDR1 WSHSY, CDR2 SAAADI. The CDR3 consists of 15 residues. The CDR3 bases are TGCGCCAGCAGTCAGACTAGCGCCCGCACAGATACGCAGTATTTT. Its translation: CASSQTSARTDTQYF.

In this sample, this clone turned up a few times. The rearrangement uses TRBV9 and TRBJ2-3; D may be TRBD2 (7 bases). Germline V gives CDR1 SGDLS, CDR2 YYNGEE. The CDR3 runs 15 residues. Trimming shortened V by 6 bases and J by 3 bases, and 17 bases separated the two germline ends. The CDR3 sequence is CASNLGGAETDTQYF. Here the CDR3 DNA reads TGTGCCAGCAACCTGGGGGGGGCCGAAACAGATACGCAGTATTTT.

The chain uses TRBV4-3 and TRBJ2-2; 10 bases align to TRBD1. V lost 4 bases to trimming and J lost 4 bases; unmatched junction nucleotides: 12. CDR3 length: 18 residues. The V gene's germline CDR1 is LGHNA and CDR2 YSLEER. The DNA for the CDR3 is TGCGCCAGCAGCCCGGAGGGGGACAGGGGAATATTCACCGGGGAGCTGTTTTTT. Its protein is CASSPEGDRGIFTGELFF.

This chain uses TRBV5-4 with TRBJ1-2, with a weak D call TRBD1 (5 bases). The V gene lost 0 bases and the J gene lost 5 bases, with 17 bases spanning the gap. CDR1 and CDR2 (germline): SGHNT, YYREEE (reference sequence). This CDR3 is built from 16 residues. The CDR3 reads CASSLGDGRGLYGYTF. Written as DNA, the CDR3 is TGTGCCAGCAGCTTGGGGGACGGACGGGGTCTTTATGGCTACACCTTC.

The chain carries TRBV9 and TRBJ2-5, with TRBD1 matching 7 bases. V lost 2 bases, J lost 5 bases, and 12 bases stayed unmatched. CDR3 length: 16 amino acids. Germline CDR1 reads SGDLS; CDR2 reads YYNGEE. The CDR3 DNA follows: TGTGCCAGCAGCGTGGCCCCGGCCAGGGGGACGGAGACCCAGTACTTC. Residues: CASSVAPARGTETQYF.

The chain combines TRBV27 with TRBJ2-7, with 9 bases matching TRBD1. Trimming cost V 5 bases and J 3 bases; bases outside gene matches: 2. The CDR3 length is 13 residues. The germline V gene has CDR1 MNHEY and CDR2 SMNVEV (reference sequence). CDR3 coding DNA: TGTGCCAGCAGTCCGGGACAGGGCTACGAGCAGTACTTC. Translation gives CASSPGQGYEQYF.

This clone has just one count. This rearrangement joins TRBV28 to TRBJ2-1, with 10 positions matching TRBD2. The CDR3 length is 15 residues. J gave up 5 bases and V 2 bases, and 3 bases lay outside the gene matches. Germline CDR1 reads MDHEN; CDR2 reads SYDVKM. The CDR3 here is CASSLSGREHNEQFF. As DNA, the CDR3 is TGTGCCAGCAGTTTAAGCGGGAGGGAACACAATGAGCAGTTCTTC.

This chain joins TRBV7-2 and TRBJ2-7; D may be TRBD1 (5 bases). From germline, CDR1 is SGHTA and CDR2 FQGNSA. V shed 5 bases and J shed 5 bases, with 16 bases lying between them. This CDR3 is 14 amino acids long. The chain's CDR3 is CASSRGLVVDEQYF. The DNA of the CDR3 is TGTGCCAGCAGCAGGGGCCTAGTCGTAGACGAGCAGTACTTC.

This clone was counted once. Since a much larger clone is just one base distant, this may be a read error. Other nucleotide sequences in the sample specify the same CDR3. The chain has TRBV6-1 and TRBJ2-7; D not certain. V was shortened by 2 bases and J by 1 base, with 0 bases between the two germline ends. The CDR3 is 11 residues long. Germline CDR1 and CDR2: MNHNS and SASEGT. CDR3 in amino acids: CASSESYEQYF. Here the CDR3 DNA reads TGTGCCAGCAGTGAATCCTACGAGCAGTACTTC.

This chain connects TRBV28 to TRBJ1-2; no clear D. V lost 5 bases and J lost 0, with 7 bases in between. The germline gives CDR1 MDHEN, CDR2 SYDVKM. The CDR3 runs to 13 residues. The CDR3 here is CASSRGSNYGYTF. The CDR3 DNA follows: TGTGCCAGCAGTCGAGGGTCTAACTATGGCTACACCTTC.

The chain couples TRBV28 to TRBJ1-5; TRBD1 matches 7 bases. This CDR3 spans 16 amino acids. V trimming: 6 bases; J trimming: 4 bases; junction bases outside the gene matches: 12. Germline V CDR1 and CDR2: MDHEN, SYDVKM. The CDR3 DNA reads TGTGCCAGCAGGACAGGGAGGGCAACAGGGAATCAGCCCCAGCATTTT. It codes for CASRTGRATGNQPQHF.

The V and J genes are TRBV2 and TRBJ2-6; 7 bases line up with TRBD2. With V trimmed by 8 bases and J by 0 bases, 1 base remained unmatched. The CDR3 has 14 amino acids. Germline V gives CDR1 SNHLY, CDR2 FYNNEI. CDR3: CASGGGSGANVLTF. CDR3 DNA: TGTGCCAGCGGGGGGGGCTCTGGGGCCAACGTCCTGACTTTC.

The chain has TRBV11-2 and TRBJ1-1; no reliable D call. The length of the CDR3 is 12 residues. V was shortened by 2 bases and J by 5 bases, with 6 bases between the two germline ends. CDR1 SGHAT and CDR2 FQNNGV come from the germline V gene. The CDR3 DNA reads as TGTGCCAGCAGCTTATCGGGGACTGAAGCTTTCTTT. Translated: CASSLSGTEAFF.

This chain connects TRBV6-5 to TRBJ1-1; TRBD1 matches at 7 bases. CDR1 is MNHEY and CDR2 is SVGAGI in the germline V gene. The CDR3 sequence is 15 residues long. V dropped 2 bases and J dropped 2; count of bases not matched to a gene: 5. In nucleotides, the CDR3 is TGTGCCAGCAGTTACCAGGGACAGATCAACACTGAAGCTTTCTTT. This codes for CASSYQGQINTEAFF.

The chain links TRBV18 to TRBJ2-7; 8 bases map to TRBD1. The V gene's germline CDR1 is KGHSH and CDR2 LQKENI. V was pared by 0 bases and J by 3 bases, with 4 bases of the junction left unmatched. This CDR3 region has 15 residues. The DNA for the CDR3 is TGTGCCAGCTCACCACCCTTACAGGGGGGCTACGAGCAGTACTTC. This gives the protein CASSPPLQGGYEQYF.

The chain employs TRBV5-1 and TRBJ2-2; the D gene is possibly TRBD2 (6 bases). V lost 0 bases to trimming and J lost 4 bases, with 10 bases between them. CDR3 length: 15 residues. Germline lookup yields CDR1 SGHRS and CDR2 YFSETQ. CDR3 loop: CASSLDLASTGELFF. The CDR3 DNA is TGCGCCAGCAGCTTGGACCTAGCGAGCACCGGGGAGCTGTTTTTT.

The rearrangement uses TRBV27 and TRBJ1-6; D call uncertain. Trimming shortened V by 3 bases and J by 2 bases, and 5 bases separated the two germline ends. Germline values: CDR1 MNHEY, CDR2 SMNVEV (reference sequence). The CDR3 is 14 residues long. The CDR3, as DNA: TGTGCCAGCAGTTTGGTGCCCTATAATTCACCCCTCCACTTT. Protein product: CASSLVPYNSPLHF.

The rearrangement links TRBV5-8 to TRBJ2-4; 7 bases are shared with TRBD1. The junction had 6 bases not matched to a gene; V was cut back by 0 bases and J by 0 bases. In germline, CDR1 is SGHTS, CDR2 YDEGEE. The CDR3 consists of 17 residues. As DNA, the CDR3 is TGTGCCAGCAGCTTGGGTTGGGACAGAATAGCCAAAAACATTCAGTACTTC. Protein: CASSLGWDRIAKNIQYF.

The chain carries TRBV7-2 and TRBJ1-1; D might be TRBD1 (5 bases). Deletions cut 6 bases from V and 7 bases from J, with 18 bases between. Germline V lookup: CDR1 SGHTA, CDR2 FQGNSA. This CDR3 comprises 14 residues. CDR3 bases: TGTGCCAGCAGGCTCGCGCCGTCAGGGTTTGAAGCTTTCTTT. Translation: CASRLAPSGFEAFF.

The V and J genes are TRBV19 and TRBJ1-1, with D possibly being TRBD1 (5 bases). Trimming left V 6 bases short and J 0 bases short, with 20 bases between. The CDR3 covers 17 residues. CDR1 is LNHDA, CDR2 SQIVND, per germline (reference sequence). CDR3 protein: CASRLARGRAMNTEAFF. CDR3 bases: TGTGCCAGTAGACTTGCCCGGGGACGGGCGATGAACACTGAAGCTTTCTTT.

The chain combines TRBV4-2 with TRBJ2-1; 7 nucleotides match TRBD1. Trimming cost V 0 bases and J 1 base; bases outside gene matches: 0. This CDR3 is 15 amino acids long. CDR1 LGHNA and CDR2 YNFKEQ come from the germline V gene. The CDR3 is CASSQEGQSYNEQFF. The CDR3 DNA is TGTGCCAGCAGCCAAGAGGGACAGTCCTACAATGAGCAGTTCTTC.

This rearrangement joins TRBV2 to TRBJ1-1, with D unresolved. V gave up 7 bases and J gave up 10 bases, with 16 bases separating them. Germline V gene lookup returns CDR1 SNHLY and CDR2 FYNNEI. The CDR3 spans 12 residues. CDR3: CASKEAAGGAFF. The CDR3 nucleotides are TGTGCCAGCAAAGAGGCGGCAGGAGGAGCTTTCTTT.

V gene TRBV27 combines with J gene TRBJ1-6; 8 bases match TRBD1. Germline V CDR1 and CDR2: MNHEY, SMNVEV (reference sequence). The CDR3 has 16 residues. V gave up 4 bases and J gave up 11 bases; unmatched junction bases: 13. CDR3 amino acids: CASSSQPQGGLTPLHF. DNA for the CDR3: TGTGCCAGCAGTTCCCAACCACAGGGGGGTTTGACACCCCTCCACTTT.

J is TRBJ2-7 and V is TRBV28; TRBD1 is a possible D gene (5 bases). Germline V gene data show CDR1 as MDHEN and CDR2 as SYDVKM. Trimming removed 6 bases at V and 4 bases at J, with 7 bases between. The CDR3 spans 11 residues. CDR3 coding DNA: TGTGCCAGCAGCCCAGGGTACGAGCAGTACTTC. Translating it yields CASSPGYEQYF.

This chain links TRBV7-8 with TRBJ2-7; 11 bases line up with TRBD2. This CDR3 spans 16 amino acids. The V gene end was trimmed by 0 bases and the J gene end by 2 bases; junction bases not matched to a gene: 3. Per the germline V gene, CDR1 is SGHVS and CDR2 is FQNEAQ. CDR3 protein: CASSLATSGGTYEQYF. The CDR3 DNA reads TGTGCCAGCAGCTTAGCCACTAGCGGGGGAACCTACGAGCAGTACTTC.

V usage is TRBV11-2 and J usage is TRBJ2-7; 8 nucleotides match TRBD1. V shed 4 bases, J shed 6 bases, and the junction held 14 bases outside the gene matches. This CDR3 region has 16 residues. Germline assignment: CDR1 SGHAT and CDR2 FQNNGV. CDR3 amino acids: CASSYPRTGLNREQYF. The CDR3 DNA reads TGTGCCAGCAGCTACCCCCGGACAGGGTTAAACCGCGAGCAGTACTTC.

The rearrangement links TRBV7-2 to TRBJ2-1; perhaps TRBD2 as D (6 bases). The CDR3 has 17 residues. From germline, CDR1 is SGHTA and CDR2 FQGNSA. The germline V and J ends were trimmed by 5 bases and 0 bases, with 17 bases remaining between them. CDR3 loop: CASSRLFRGSSYNEQFF. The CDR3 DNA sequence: TGTGCCAGCAGCCGTCTCTTCCGGGGGAGCTCCTACAATGAGCAGTTCTTC.

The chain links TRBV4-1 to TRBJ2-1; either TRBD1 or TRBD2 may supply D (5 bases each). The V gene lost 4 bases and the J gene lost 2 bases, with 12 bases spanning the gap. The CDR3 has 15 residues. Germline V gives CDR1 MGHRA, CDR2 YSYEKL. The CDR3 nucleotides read TGCGCCAGCAGCCGCGGGCAGGGCCCCTACAATGAGCAGTTCTTC. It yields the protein CASSRGQGPYNEQFF.